The sequence of this T cell receptor (beta chain) was determined in a study of cytomegalovirus exposure and HLA in healthy donors. The PCR contained 60 Vbeta and 13 Jbeta primers. Sequencing was performed with immunoSEQ multiplex PCR; in TCRdb, only in-frame clones are kept and a portion is missing. The table records some 90,000 clones, about 76% of them present only once. The CDR3 covers 14 residues. The germline V gene encodes CDR1 LNHDA and CDR2 SQIVND (reference sequence). With 5 bases removed from V and 3 bases from J, the gap between germline ends came to 11 bases. Details on this clone: Its antigen is currently unknown.

Study conclusions and caveats: Presence/absence analyses rested on an assumption that sequencing depth was roughly uniform across donors.

The sequenced sample was PBMCs. The genes are TRBV19 and TRBJ1-5, with unresolved D. The source of this sequence is a woman in her seventies in good health and CMV-seropositive. This CDR3 is CASSRRQNNQPQHF. The DNA for the CDR3 is TGTGCCAGTAGTCGGCGGCAGAACAATCAGCCCCAGCATTTT.